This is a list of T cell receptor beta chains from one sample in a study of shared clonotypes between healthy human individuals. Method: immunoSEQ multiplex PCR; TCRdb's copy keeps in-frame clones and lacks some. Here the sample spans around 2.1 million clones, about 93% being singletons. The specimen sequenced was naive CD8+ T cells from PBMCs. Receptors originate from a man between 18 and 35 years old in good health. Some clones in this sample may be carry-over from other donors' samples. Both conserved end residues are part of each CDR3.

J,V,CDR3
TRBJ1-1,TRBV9,CASSNRQNTEAFF
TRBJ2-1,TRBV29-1,CSVVPSLYGSYNEQFF
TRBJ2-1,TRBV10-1,CASSESTGNEQFF
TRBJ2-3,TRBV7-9,CASSTGQRSTDTQYF
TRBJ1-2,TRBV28,CASSFGGGLLGYGYTF
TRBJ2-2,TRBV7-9,CASSFPLAGDTGELFF
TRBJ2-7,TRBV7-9,CASSLVGENYEQYF
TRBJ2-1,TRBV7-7,CASSPQSSYNEQFF
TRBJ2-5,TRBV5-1,CASSLVVGQETQYF
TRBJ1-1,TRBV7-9,CASSLARANTEAFF
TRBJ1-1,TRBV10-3,CAISEERLNTEAFF
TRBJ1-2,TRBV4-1,CASSQGGWDGAGYTF
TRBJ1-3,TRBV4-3,CASSQEDRPSGNTIYF
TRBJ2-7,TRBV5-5,CASSLAPDRVYEQYF
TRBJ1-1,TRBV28,CASSFNGAQGINTEAFF
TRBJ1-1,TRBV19,CASSNRDRGRRVTEAFF
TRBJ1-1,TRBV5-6,CASSLGTGVEAFF
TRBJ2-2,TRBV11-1,CASSLVSGENTGELFF
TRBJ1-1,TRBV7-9,CASSPTGNTEAFF
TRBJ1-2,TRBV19,CASSIVQFYTF
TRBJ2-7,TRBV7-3,CASSLVGGSLFDEQYF
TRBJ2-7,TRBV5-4,CASSLGRGPYEQYF
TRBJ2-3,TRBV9,CASSVKLEDSTDTQYF
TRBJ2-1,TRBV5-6,CASSLEREKYNEQFF
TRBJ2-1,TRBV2,CASRLNPDFPLYNEQFF
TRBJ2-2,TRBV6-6,CASSPTGPDTGELFF
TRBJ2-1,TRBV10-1,CASSERAPNEQFF
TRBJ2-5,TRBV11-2,CASSSYWDSQETQYF
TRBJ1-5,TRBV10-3,CAISTAAGGQPQHF
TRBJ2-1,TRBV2,CASSESLALSYNEQFF
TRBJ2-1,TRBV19,CASSLGRVGEQFF
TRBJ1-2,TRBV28,CASSPGGNYYGYTF
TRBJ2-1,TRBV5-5,CASSRRGEGIHEQFF
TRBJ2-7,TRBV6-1,CASSEGVHYEQYF
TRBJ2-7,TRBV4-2,CASSQATTYEQYF
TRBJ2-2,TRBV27,CASSTWNTGELFF
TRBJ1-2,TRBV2,CASSEGTVGYTF
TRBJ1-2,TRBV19,CASSIGANYGYTF
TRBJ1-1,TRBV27,CASMRGLTEAFF
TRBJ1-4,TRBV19,CASTPGHNEKLFF
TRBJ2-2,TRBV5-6,CASSLPTGDGNTGELFF
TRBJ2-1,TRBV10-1,CASSESVSGYEQFF
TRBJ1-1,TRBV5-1,CASSLASYTEAFF
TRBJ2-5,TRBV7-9,CASSLEGRGHF
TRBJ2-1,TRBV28,CASSLSRGQRYNEQFF
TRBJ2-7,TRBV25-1,CASSERGPSGEQYF
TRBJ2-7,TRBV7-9,CASSSRTLYEQYF
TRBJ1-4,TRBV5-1,CASSFIGLPTTNEKLFF
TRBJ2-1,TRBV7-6,CASSVGRSTAGPEQFF
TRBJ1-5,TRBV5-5,CASSDGYRDRAQPQHF
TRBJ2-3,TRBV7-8,CASSSTPQGAVADTQYF
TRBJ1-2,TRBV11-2,CASSLGEGGAYYGYTF
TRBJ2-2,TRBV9,CASSVDRGTGELFF
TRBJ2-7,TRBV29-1,CSVPGPYEQYF
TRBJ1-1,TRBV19,CASSKIRDLNTEAFF
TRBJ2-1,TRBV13,CASRFGTSSYNEQFF
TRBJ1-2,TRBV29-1,CSVTTGVYGYTF
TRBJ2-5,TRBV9,CASSVGGSRQETQYF
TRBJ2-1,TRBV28,CASRGMGGYNEQFF
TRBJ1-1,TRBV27,CASSPDRANTEAFF